These 27 T cell receptor beta chains share one sample of origin, sequenced in a study of graft-versus-host responses after intestinal transplantation. Clones were read by immunoSEQ multiplex PCR, and TCRdb kept only the in-frame ones, dropping some. Of over 15,000 clones in the sample, approximately 38% were seen once. Plates contained 200,000 CFSE-labeled responder cells and 200,000 irradiated, violet-dye-labeled stimulator cells. The source material was alloreactive CD8+ T cells from a mixed lymphocyte reaction culture, sampled before intestinal transplant. As for subset: CFSE-low proliferating T cells sorted from roughly six-day pre-transplant mixed lymphocyte reaction (GvH or HvG direction). Receptors were obtained from a human patient who received an intestinal transplant.

The rearrangement uses TRBV5-3 and TRBJ2-3; D is unclear. TRBV5-3 is flagged as an ORF with uncertain function. V lost 9 bases and J lost 0, with 11 bases in between. This CDR3 spans 13 amino acids. The CDR3: CATLGGSTDTQYF. CDR3 nucleotide sequence: TGTGCCACCCTGGGTGGGAGCACAGATACGCAGTATTTT.

The table lists this clone with a few counts. The chain carries TRBV6-9 and TRBJ1-4; D call uncertain. In germline, CDR1 is MNHGY, CDR2 SVAAGI. The V gene lost 3 bases and the J gene lost 3 bases, with 8 bases spanning the gap. The CDR3 totals 14 residues. In nucleotides, the CDR3 is TGTGCCAGCAGTTACAATGAACCTAATGAAAAACTGTTTTTT. This codes for CASSYNEPNEKLFF.

The genes are TRBV4-1 and TRBJ2-3, with 11 bases fitting TRBD2. Losses at the gene ends were 1 base for V and 4 bases for J; bases not matched to a gene: 10. This CDR3 is 18 amino acids long. Germline lookup yields CDR1 MGHRA and CDR2 YSYEKL. The CDR3, as DNA: TGCGCCAGCAGCCAAGTCTCGATAGCGGGAGGGTTCCCAGATACGCAGTATTTT. This codes for CASSQVSIAGGFPDTQYF.

The chain recombines TRBV2 with TRBJ2-2; D unclear. In germline, CDR1 is SNHLY, CDR2 FYNNEI. CDR3 size: 15 residues. V lost 7 bases and J 4 bases, leaving 16 bases between the germline ends. CDR3 DNA: TGTGCCAGCATGGGGAACAGTCGTGGCACCGGGGAGCTGTTTTTT. It encodes CASMGNSRGTGELFF.

In its sample, this clone ranks as medium-sized. The V call is TRBV27, the J call TRBJ2-7; TRBD1 is a possible D gene (6 bases). The CDR3 loop spans 13 amino acids. V lost 3 bases to trimming and J lost 2 bases, with 8 bases between them. Germline V gene lookup returns CDR1 MNHEY and CDR2 SMNVEV (reference sequence). DNA for the CDR3: TGTGCCAGCAGTTTGGGGGCGGCCTACGAGCAGTACTTC. Encoded protein: CASSLGAAYEQYF.

The chain is built from TRBV2 and TRBJ2-5, with D maybe TRBD1 (5 bases). With the DNA end fitting TRBJ2-7 better, the J assignment may be wrong. The CDR3 consists of 12 residues. CDR1 is SNHLY and CDR2 is FYNNEI in the germline V gene. The CDR3: CASTAGYYEQYF. In DNA form, the CDR3 reads TGTGCCAGCACAGCAGGGTACTACGAGCAGTACTTC.

The CDR3 sequence is CASSLRFRVLAKNIQYF. In DNA, the CDR3 is TGTGCCAGCAGTTTAAGGTTTAGGGTCCTAGCCAAAAACATTCAGTACTTC. J is TRBJ2-4 and V is TRBV27, with D unclear. The germline V and J ends were trimmed by 2 bases and 0 bases, with 14 bases remaining between them. The CDR3 is made up of 17 amino acids. The germline V gene encodes CDR1 MNHEY and CDR2 SMNVEV (reference sequence).

The table lists this clone with a few counts. This chain uses TRBV5-8 with TRBJ2-1; possible D gene TRBD2, 5 bases. V lost 2 bases to trimming and J lost 8 bases, with 8 bases between them. The CDR3 length is 12 residues. Germline V gives CDR1 SGHTS, CDR2 YDEGEE. The CDR3 DNA sequence: TGTGCCAGCAGCTTCGGAGGAGATGAGCAGTTCTTC. Protein product: CASSFGGDEQFF.

The rearrangement links TRBV7-3 to TRBJ1-2; 7 positions agree with TRBD1. V was pared by 5 bases and J by 0 bases, with 12 bases of the junction left unmatched. The CDR3 length is 17 residues. CDR1 and CDR2 from the germline V gene are SGHTA and FQGTGA. The CDR3: CASSVMLRGGPNYGYTF. The CDR3 DNA sequence: TGTGCCAGCAGCGTTATGCTGAGAGGGGGCCCTAACTATGGCTACACCTTC.

Comment on this clone: A much larger clone lies one base from this, so it may be a read error. The J gene is TRBJ2-7, the V gene TRBV4-2, with TRBD2 matching over 14 bases. J lost 3 bases, V lost 0 bases, and 7 bases had no gene match. This CDR3 is built from 18 residues. Germline loops: CDR1 LGHNA, CDR2 YNFKEQ. CDR3 residues: CASSQETPGTSGSYEQYF. CDR3 bases: TGTGCCAGCAGCCAAGAGACCCCTGGGACTAGCGGGAGCTACGAGCAGTACTTC.

This clone was seen only once. The chain couples TRBV27 to TRBJ1-3, with D hard to call. Germline CDR1 and CDR2: MNHEY and SMNVEV (reference sequence). The germline V and J ends were trimmed by 8 bases and 9 bases, with 14 bases remaining between them. This CDR3 spans 12 amino acids. CDR3 residues: CASGLEGGTIYF. The CDR3 DNA follows: TGTGCCAGCGGACTAGAGGGCGGCACCATATATTTT.

There are a few counts of this clone. V gene TRBV19 combines with J gene TRBJ1-2; 10 nucleotides match TRBD1. This CDR3 has 15 amino acids. The J segment lost 4 bases and the V segment lost 7 bases, leaving 9 bases of the junction unmatched. The germline CDR1 and CDR2 sequences are LNHDA and SQIVND (reference sequence). CDR3 sequence: CASNQFGQGGYGYTF. The CDR3 DNA reads TGTGCCAGTAACCAATTTGGACAGGGGGGCTATGGCTACACCTTC.

The genes are TRBV28 and TRBJ2-7; D is uncertain. CDR3 size: 13 residues. V lost 5 bases and J lost 6, with 14 bases in between. Germline V CDR1 and CDR2: MDHEN, SYDVKM. CDR3 nucleotides: TGTGCCAGCAGTCCCCCCCGGGCAGGCGAGCAGTACTTC. It specifies CASSPPRAGEQYF.

CDR3 region: CASSPTSGGETQYF. The CDR3 DNA sequence: TGTGCCAGCTCACCCACTAGCGGTGGAGAGACCCAGTACTTC. The chain is built from TRBV18 and TRBJ2-5, with 8 nucleotides matching TRBD2. The CDR3 has 14 residues. The V gene end was trimmed by 3 bases and the J gene end by 4 bases; junction bases not matched to a gene: 4. Germline CDR1 is KGHSH and CDR2 is LQKENI.

This clone was seen just once. The chain links TRBV4-2 to TRBJ2-7; 11 positions agree with TRBD2. This CDR3 is built from 18 residues. V was clipped by 0 bases and J by 3 bases; unmatched bases: 10. CDR1 and CDR2 from the germline V gene are LGHNA and YNFKEQ. The CDR3: CASSQDSFKTSGIYEQYF. The CDR3 DNA sequence: TGTGCCAGCAGCCAAGATAGCTTCAAGACTAGCGGGATCTACGAGCAGTACTTC.

This rearrangement joins TRBV10-1 to TRBJ1-5, with a possible D match to TRBD1 (6 bases). V was trimmed by 7 bases and J by 7 bases, leaving 20 bases between them. The CDR3 contains 15 residues. The germline V gene has CDR1 WNHNN and CDR2 SYGVQD (reference sequence). This chain's CDR3 is CASTLTGPFSQPQHF. Here the CDR3 DNA reads TGCGCCAGCACCCTGACAGGTCCGTTCTCCCAGCCCCAGCATTTT.

This clone was detected a few times. The gene calls are TRBV27 and TRBJ2-2; 14 bases agree with TRBD2. The trim removed 2 bases at V and 0 bases at J, leaving 5 bases unmatched. The V gene's germline CDR1 is MNHEY and CDR2 SMNVEV (reference sequence). The CDR3 covers 19 residues. The CDR3 spells CASSLNPTSGRANTGELFF. CDR3 coding DNA: TGTGCCAGCAGTTTAAATCCGACTAGCGGGAGGGCGAACACCGGGGAGCTGTTTTTT.

The chain couples TRBV6-6 to TRBJ2-1; 7 bases map to TRBD2. The length of the CDR3 is 14 residues. V lost 7 bases, J lost 7 bases, and 10 bases stayed unmatched. Germline V CDR1 and CDR2: MNHNY, SVGAGI (reference sequence). The CDR3 nucleotides are TGTGCCAGCAATCAACTAGCGAGTGGGAATGAGCAGTTCTTC. Translated: CASNQLASGNEQFF.

This clone was detected only once. The chain joins TRBV28 to TRBJ1-4; the D is unclear. This CDR3 region has 15 residues. V lost 2 bases to trimming and J lost 0 bases, with 7 bases between them. Per germline, CDR1 MDHEN and CDR2 SYDVKM. The CDR3 DNA reads TGTGCCAGCAGTTTAGTCGGAGCAACTAATGAAAAACTGTTTTTT. This translates into CASSLVGATNEKLFF.

The gene calls are TRBV6-5 and TRBJ2-1, with 8 positions matching TRBD1. The germline gives CDR1 MNHEY, CDR2 SVGAGI. The CDR3 length is 15 residues. J lost 5 bases, V lost 5 bases, and 8 bases had no gene match. In DNA, the CDR3 is TGTGCCAGCAGTCAGAGGGACAGGATAAACAATGAGCAGTTCTTC. Residues: CASSQRDRINNEQFF.

This clone appeared a few times. The chain has TRBV5-8 and TRBJ2-2, with TRBD1 as a possible D gene (5 bases). Looked up from germline, CDR1 is SGHTS and CDR2 is YDEGEE. V was pared by 4 bases and J by 0 bases, with 13 bases between. The length of the CDR3 is 16 residues. For the CDR3, the DNA is TGTGCCAGCAGCCGCAGACAGTCCTCGAACACCGGGGAGCTGTTTTTT. It encodes CASSRRQSSNTGELFF.

This rearrangement joins TRBV7-6 to TRBJ2-1; TRBD2 matches at 10 bases. The CDR3 runs to 17 residues. Germline values: CDR1 SGHVS, CDR2 FNYEAQ. Germline trimming cut 1 base from V and 0 bases from J; bases unmatched to any gene: 3. CDR3 in DNA: TGTGCCAGCAGCTTAGTGGCTAGCGGGAGCTCCTACAATGAGCAGTTCTTC. This translates into CASSLVASGSSYNEQFF.

The CDR3 DNA sequence: TGCGCCAGCAGCCAAGACCCGTTTGGGAACACTGAAGCTTTCTTT. Protein: CASSQDPFGNTEAFF. This sequence joins TRBV4-1 and TRBJ1-1; D not certain. V lost 0 bases to trimming and J lost 1 base, with 9 bases between them. This CDR3 spans 15 amino acids. CDR1 MGHRA and CDR2 YSYEKL come from the germline V gene.

The genes are TRBV7-6 and TRBJ1-3; no definite D call. From germline, CDR1 is SGHVS and CDR2 FNYEAQ. The CDR3 consists of 16 residues. Trimming stripped 1 base from V and 1 base from J, with 11 bases between. The CDR3 here is CASSLDARESGNTIYF. The CDR3 bases are TGTGCCAGCAGCTTAGACGCCCGGGAATCTGGAAACACCATATATTTT. Filled out from reference TRBV7-6 and TRBJ1-3, the complete variable domain reads GAGVSQSPRYKVTKRGQDVALRCDPISGHVSLYWYRQALGQGPEFLTYFNYEAQQDKSGLPNDRFSAERPEGSISTLTIQRTEQRDSAMYRCASSLDARESGNTIYFGEGSWLTVV.

This clone has only one observation. The chain employs TRBV15 and TRBJ1-2, with a possible D match to TRBD1 (5 bases). This CDR3 comprises 15 residues. Germline assignment: CDR1 LNHNV and CDR2 YYDKDF (reference sequence). The V end lost 0 bases, the J end lost 2 bases, and 10 bases lay between the germline ends. CDR3 region: CATSRDIQGNYGYTF. In DNA, the CDR3 is TGTGCCACCAGCAGAGACATCCAGGGAAACTATGGCTACACCTTC.

Notes on this clone: One junction end does not reproduce the germline sequence, and a read error may be involved. The chain has TRBV7-6 and TRBJ1-4; D is possibly TRBD1 (5 bases). Germline V CDR1 and CDR2: SGHVS, FNYEAQ. The CDR3 is made up of 14 amino acids. The CDR3 loop is CASSYRLGLPPQVF. As DNA, the CDR3 is TGTGCCAGCAGCTACCGTCTGGGGCTTCCACCTCAGGTTTTT.

J is TRBJ2-1 and V is TRBV1; the table's D call of TRBD2 was not tested on the DNA. TRBV1 is given as a pseudogene. The CDR3 totals 13 residues. CDR3: CTSSQRTRVWQFF. The DNA for the CDR3 is TGCACCAGCAGCCAACGGACTAGAGTTTGGCAGTTCTTC.